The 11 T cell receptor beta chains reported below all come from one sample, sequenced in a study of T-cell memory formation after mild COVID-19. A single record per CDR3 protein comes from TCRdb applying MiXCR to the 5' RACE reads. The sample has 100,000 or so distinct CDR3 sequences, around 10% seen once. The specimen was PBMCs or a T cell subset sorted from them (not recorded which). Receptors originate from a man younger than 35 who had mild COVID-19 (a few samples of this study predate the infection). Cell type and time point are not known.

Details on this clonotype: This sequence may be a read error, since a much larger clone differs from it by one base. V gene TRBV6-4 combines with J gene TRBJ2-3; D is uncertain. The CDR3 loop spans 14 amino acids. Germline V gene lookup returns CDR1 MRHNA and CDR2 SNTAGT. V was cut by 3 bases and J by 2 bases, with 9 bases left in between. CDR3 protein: CASSDGVTTDTQYF. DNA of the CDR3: TGTGCCAGCAGTGATGGGGTGACCACAGATACGCAGTATTTT.

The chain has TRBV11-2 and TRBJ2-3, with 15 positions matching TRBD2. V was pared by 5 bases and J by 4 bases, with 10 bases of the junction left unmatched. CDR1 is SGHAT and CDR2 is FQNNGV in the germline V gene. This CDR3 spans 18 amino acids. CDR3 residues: CASSLGLAGGLSADTQYF. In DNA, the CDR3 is TGTGCCAGCAGCCTCGGACTAGCGGGGGGGCTCAGCGCAGATACGCAGTATTTT.

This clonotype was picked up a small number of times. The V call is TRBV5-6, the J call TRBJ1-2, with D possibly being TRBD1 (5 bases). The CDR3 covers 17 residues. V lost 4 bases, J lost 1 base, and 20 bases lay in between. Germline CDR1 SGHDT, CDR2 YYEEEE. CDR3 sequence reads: CASSRQNSLLLNYGYTF. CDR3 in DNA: TGTGCCAGCAGCCGACAGAACAGCCTTTTGCTTAACTATGGCTACACCTTC.

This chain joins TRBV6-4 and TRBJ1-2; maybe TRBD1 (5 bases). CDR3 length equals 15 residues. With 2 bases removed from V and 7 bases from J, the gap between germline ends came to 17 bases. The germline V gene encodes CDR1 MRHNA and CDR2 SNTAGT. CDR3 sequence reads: CASSDPTRGEFGYTF. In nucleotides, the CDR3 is TGTGCCAGCAGTGACCCGACGCGGGGCGAGTTTGGCTACACCTTC.

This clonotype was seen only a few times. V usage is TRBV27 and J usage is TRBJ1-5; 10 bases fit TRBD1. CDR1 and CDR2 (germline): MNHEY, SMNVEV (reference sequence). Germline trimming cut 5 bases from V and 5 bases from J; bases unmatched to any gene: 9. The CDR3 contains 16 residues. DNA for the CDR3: TGTGCCAGCAGTCCTCGACAGGGGGCGTCGGATCAGCCCCAGCATTTT. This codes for CASSPRQGASDQPQHF.

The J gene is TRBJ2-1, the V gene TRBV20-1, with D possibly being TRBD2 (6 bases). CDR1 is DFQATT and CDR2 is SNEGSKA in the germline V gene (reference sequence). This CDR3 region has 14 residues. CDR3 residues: CSSGGTFSYNEQFF. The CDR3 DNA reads TGCAGCTCCGGTGGGACTTTTTCCTACAATGAGCAGTTCTTC.

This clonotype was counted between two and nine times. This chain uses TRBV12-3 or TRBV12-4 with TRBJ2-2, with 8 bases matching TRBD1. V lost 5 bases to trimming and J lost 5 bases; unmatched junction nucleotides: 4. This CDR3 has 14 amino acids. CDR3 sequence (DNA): TGTGCCAGCAGTCCGACAGGGGAAACCGGGGAGCTGTTTTTT. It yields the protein CASSPTGETGELFF.

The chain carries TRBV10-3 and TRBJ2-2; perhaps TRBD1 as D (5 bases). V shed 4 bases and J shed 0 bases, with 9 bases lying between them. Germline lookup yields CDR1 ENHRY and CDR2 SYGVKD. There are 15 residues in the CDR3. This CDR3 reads CAISVAGTNTGELFF. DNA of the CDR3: TGTGCCATCAGTGTGGCAGGGACGAACACCGGGGAGCTGTTTTTT.

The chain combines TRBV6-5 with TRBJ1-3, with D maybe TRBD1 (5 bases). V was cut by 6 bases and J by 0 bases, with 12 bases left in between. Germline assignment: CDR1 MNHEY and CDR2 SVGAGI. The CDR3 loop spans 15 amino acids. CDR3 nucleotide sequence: TGTGCCAGCAGACGGGGGGTGAGCTCTGGAAACACCATATATTTT. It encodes CASRRGVSSGNTIYF.

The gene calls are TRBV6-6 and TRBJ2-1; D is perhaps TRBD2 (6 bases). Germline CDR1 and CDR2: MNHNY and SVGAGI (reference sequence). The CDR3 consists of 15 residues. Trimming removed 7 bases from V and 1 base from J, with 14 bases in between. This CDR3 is CASTIGGASYNEQFF. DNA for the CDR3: TGTGCCAGCACCATCGGGGGTGCGTCCTACAATGAGCAGTTCTTC.

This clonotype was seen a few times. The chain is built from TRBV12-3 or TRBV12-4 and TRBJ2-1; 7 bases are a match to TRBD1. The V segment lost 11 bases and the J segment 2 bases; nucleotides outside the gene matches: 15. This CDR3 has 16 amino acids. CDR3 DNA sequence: TGTGCCGTCCCGTCGGATCGGACAGGAGCCTACAATGAGCAGTTCTTC. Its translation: CAVPSDRTGAYNEQFF.